The clone carrying this T cell receptor (beta chain) has just a few counts. The sample comes from a study of control samples from healthy donors and cancer patients. The assay was immunoSEQ multiplex PCR, and TCRdb's table has in-frame clones only and misses some. This sample has roughly 130,000 clones, with about 94% found just once. The CDR3 has 12 amino acids. The germline V gene encodes CDR1 KGHSH and CDR2 LQKENI. Between the trimmed V and J ends, which lost 0 bases and 3 bases, there was a span of 0 bases. Sequenced material: blood. The chain has TRBV18 and TRBJ2-1; D is ambiguous. This TCR derives from a man aged 30 to 39 in good health. The CDR3 coding sequence is TGTGCCAGCTCACCACCCTACAATGAGCAGTTCTTC. Its protein product is CASSPPYNEQFF. Full variable domain (remainder filled in from reference TRBV18 and TRBJ2-1): NAGVMQNPRHLVRRRGQEARLRCSPMKGHSHVYWYRQLPEEGLKFMVYLQKENIIDESGMPKERFSAEFPKEGPSILRIQQVVRGDSAAYFCASSPPYNEQFFGPGTRLTVL.